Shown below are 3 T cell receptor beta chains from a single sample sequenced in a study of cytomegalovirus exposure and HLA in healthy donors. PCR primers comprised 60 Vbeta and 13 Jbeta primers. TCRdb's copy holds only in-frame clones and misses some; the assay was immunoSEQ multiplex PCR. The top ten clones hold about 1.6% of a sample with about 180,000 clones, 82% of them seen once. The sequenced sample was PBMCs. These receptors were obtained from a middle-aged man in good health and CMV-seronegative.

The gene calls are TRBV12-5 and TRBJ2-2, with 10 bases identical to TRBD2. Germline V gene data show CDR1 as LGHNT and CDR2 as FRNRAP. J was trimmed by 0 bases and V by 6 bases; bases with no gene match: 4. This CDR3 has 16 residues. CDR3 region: CASGYTSGTNTGELFF. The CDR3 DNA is TGTGCTAGTGGGTACACTAGCGGGACGAACACCGGGGAGCTGTTTTTT.

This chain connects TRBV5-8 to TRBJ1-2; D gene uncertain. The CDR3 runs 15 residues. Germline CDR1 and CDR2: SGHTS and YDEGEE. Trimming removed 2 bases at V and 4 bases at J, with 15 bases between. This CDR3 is CASSLAQKPSYGYTF. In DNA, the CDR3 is TGTGCCAGCAGCTTAGCACAGAAGCCTTCCTATGGCTACACCTTC.

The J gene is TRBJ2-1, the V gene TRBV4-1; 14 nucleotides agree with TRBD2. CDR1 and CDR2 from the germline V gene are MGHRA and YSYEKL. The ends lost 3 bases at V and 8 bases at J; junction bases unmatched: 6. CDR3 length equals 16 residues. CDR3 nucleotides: TGCGCCAGCAGCCAGGCCGGGACTAGCGGGAGCCATGAGCAGTTCTTC. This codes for CASSQAGTSGSHEQFF.